Below, 4 T cell receptor beta chains from the same sample are listed, as sequenced in a study of T cell responses to AZD1222 COVID-19 vaccine (dated by TCRdb to about 2021). Per the publication, the time point label means: baseline before first vaccination. Library preparation used the immunoSEQ multiplex PCR assay. Here the immuneACCESS table is served through TCRdb, limited to in-frame sequences with V and J called. Missing clones are a known gap in these copies; in checked studies unresolved V genes cover under half, and the rest lacks a known reason. Recorded for this sample are 150,000 to 200,000 clones; around 90% of them occurred a single time. The top ten clonotypes cover approximately 2.5% of the sample. The sequencing used peripheral blood, collected on day 0 of AZD1222 vaccination. Receptors originate from an adult in good health.

This clone was seen once. J is TRBJ2-7 and V is TRBV10-2; 7 bases agree with TRBD1. The germline V gene encodes CDR1 WSHSY and CDR2 SAAADI. CDR3 size: 12 residues. The V segment lost 8 bases and the J segment 3 bases; nucleotides outside the gene matches: 4. CDR3 amino acids: CASGTDIYEQYF. In DNA, the CDR3 is TGCGCCAGCGGGACAGATATCTACGAGCAGTACTTC.

The rearrangement joins TRBV24-1 to TRBJ2-7; 7 nucleotides line up with TRBD2. The CDR3 has 13 residues. Germline CDR1 reads KGHDR; CDR2 reads SFDVKD. V was pared by 3 bases and J by 5 bases, with 3 bases of the junction left unmatched. For the CDR3, the DNA is TGTGCCACCAGTGATCGACTAGCTGACGAGCAGTACTTC. This sequence encodes CATSDRLADEQYF.

The rearrangement uses TRBV5-1 and TRBJ1-6; possible D gene TRBD1, 6 bases. CDR3 length: 17 residues. The germline gives CDR1 SGHRS, CDR2 YFSETQ. V was shortened by 3 bases and J by 0 bases, with 13 bases between the two germline ends. The CDR3 region is CASSWDTKSSYNSPLHF. CDR3 nucleotides: TGCGCCAGCAGCTGGGACACGAAGAGCTCCTATAATTCACCCCTCCACTTT.

This clone was recorded once. The gene calls are TRBV6-1 and TRBJ2-1; 9 bases map to TRBD1. CDR3 length: 16 residues. Germline lookup yields CDR1 MNHNS and CDR2 SASEGT. V lost 2 bases, J lost 7 bases, and 9 bases stayed unmatched. As DNA, the CDR3 is TGTGCCAGCAGTGAACCGGGACAGGGAAGAGGGAATGAGCAGTTCTTC. It encodes CASSEPGQGRGNEQFF.